This T cell receptor beta chain originates from a study of T-cell reconstitution after alpha-beta-depleted transplantation in children. After removal of 6 bases from V and 1 base from J, the junction contained 13 bases not matched to a gene. Germline V gene lookup returns CDR1 DFQATT and CDR2 SNEGSKA (reference sequence). This CDR3 has 19 amino acids. TCRbeta library construction was performed incorporating unique molecular identifiers. TCRdb re-analysed the PCR reads in MiXCR, keeping a single row per CDR3 protein. The profile shows 550,000 to 600,000 distinct CDR3 sequences, 23% of them singletons.

The specimen was PBMCs, mostly from graft donor cells, collected 360 days after TCRalphabeta/CD19-depleted stem cell transplant. This TCR was sampled from a boy under three years old who had a stem cell transplant for acute myeloid leukemia, so the T cells may come from the graft donor. The chain links TRBV20-1 to TRBJ2-1, with 15 positions matching TRBD2. CDR3 sequence: CSATRGLAGGPQSYNEQFF. For the CDR3, the DNA is TGCAGTGCCACCAGAGGACTAGCGGGGGGGCCACAGTCCTACAATGAGCAGTTCTTC.